These T cell receptor beta chains were read from a single sample in a study of early T cells in non-severe SARS-CoV-2 infection. TCRdb passed the 5' RACE reads through MiXCR, listing each CDR3 protein once. In the table there are roughly 69,000 distinct CDR3 sequences, approximately 9.5% of which are singletons. The sequencing input was whole blood. These receptor sequences come from an adult who was a healthcare worker with PCR-confirmed SARS-CoV-2 infection or an uninfected control (not recorded which). CDR3s include the opening cysteine and the closing phenylalanine or tryptophan. The D gene is left open where the match is weak. Size is omitted from some rows. Given values are once, few, many or a class for expanded clones.

- | TRBJ1-3 | TRBV4-3 | - | CASSQDYRAGSGNTIYF | TGCGCCAGCAGCCAAGATTACAGGGCAGGATCTGGAAACACCATATATTTT
few | TRBJ2-1 | TRBV6-1 | - | CASSWVVNEQFF | TGTGCCAGCAGTTGGGTCGTAAATGAGCAGTTCTTC
many | TRBJ2-3 | TRBV12-3/TRBV12-4 | TRBD2 | CASSLGPAGGTDTQYF | TGTGCCAGCAGTTTAGGCCCAGCGGGGGGTACAGATACGCAGTATTTT
few | TRBJ2-3 | TRBV29-1 | - | CSVEVSADTQYF | TGCAGCGTTGAAGTTTCGGCAGATACGCAGTATTTT
- | TRBJ2-2 | TRBV4-3 | - | CASSQDRGPDGELFF | TGCGCCAGCAGCCAAGATAGAGGGCCGGACGGGGAGCTGTTTTTT
- | TRBJ2-6 | TRBV7-2 | - | CASSTRYGGTGANVLTF | TGTGCCAGCAGCACCCGATATGGAGGGACTGGGGCCAACGTCCTGACTTTC
many | TRBJ2-3 | TRBV6-1 | - | CASSDQRSDTQYF | TGTGCCAGCAGTGATCAGAGGAGTGATACGCAGTATTTT
many | TRBJ1-4 | TRBV5-1 | TRBD1 | CASSLAGQGAEKLFF | TGCGCCAGCAGCTTGGCCGGGCAGGGGGCTGAAAAACTGTTTTTT
- | TRBJ2-3 | TRBV5-1 | TRBD2 | CASSLQRGPDTQYF | TGCGCCAGCAGCTTGCAGCGGGGGCCAGATACGCAGTATTTT
few | TRBJ2-1 | TRBV4-1 | - | CASSPRGGNEQFF | TGCGCCAGCAGCCCACGTGGCGGTAATGAGCAGTTCTTC
- | TRBJ1-2 | TRBV6-1 | - | CASIRTPRDGYTF | TGTGCCAGCATCCGGACCCCTCGGGATGGCTACACCTTC
many | TRBJ2-3 | TRBV4-2 | TRBD2 | CASSQARGVGGDTQYF | TGTGCCAGCAGCCAAGCGCGGGGGGTTGGAGGGGATACGCAGTATTTT
few | TRBJ1-5 | TRBV18 | TRBD1 | CATTADRANQPQHF | TGTGCCACCACCGCCGACAGGGCCAATCAGCCCCAGCATTTT
many | TRBJ2-7 | TRBV6-5 | - | CASSYLGGEQYF | TGTGCCAGCAGTTACCTCGGGGGAGAGCAGTACTTC
many | TRBJ2-1 | TRBV19 | - | CASRGRDGSEQFF | TGTGCCAGTAGGGGACGGGACGGGAGTGAGCAGTTCTTC
- | TRBJ2-3 | TRBV7-3 | - | CASSPVLGGDTQYF | TGTGCCAGCAGCCCAGTTTTGGGGGGAGATACGCAGTATTTT
- | TRBJ2-2 | TRBV6-2/TRBV6-3 | - | CASSRPGAPNTGELFF | TGTGCCAGCAGCCGCCCAGGGGCCCCGAACACCGGGGAGCTGTTTTTT
many | TRBJ2-1 | TRBV7-3 | TRBD2 | CASSLAGGNEQFF | TGTGCCAGCAGCCTAGCGGGAGGCAATGAGCAGTTCTTC
- | TRBJ2-1 | TRBV7-9 | - | CASSQPAGDNEQFF | TGTGCCAGCAGCCAACCGGCTGGAGACAATGAGCAGTTCTTC
many | TRBJ1-1 | TRBV5-8 | - | CASPGLPSSGWNTEAFF | TGTGCCAGCCCAGGACTCCCTTCGTCAGGATGGAACACTGAAGCTTTCTTT
- | TRBJ2-7 | TRBV7-9 | - | CAAGREYEQYF | TGTGCCGCCGGCCGGGAGTACGAGCAGTACTTC
many | TRBJ2-3 | TRBV2 | TRBD2 | CASSEAVLAGVGDTQYF | TGTGCCAGCAGTGAAGCGGTCCTAGCGGGGGTGGGGGATACGCAGTATTTT
- | TRBJ2-3 | TRBV6-1 | - | CASSLNRGTDTQYF | TGTGCCAGCAGTTTGAACAGGGGCACAGATACGCAGTATTTT
- | TRBJ2-2 | TRBV11-1 | - | CASSWTPSTGELFF | TGTGCCAGCAGCTGGACCCCGAGCACCGGGGAGCTGTTTTTT
- | TRBJ2-3 | TRBV19 | TRBD1 | CASSIRQGGTDTQYF | TGTGCCAGTAGTATACGGCAGGGGGGCACAGATACGCAGTATTTT
few | TRBJ2-7 | TRBV28 | TRBD1 | CASSSRQGKVFYEQYF | TGTGCCAGCAGTTCCCGACAGGGGAAGGTTTTTTACGAGCAGTACTTC
few | TRBJ1-6 | TRBV20-1 | - | CSARDLVRGSSPLHF | TGCAGTGCTAGAGATTTGGTGCGTGGGAGTTCACCCCTCCACTTT
- | TRBJ2-7 | TRBV5-6 | - | CASSFFQGRHEQYF | TGTGCCAGCAGCTTTTTCCAGGGGAGACACGAGCAGTACTTC
many | TRBJ2-7 | TRBV5-6 | TRBD1 | CASSQDRVGQGSYEQYF | TGTGCCAGCAGCCAAGACCGAGTCGGACAGGGATCCTACGAGCAGTACTTC
few | TRBJ2-3 | TRBV7-2 | - | CASSFQGRTQYF | TGTGCCAGCAGCTTCCAGGGGCGCACGCAGTATTTT
many | TRBJ2-1 | TRBV5-1 | - | CASSLRGREKLFF | TGCGCCAGCAGCCTCCGAGGGCGGGAAAAGTTGTTCTTC
few | TRBJ2-3 | TRBV6-6 | - | CASSYSGILVDTQYF | TGTGCCAGCAGTTACTCAGGCATCTTAGTAGATACGCAGTATTTT
many | TRBJ1-5 | TRBV21-1 | - | CASRRGARQPQHF | TGTGCCAGCAGGAGGGGGGCGAGGCAGCCCCAGCATTTT